Reported below is one T cell receptor (beta chain). What it recognizes is unknown. Its ends do not fully match the called genes, so a read error is possible. This record belongs to a study of tumor-infiltrating lymphocytes in primary liver carcinoma. cDNA specific to TCR beta was made from 500 ng of total RNA, with a constant-region primer employed for priming. Amplification in three nested multiplex PCR rounds with slightly modified ARM-PCR gave rise to TCR beta libraries. Two initial PCR rounds of around 9 cycles each paired TRBV1-TRBV30 forward primers with a C-beta reverse primer. TCRdb re-called the multiplex PCR reads with MiXCR, one entry per CDR3 protein. Of fewer than 75,000 distinct CDR3 sequences listed, over 60% are singletons. Study-wide results and limits: Paired tumor-adjacent and tumor-blood samples overlapped less than tumor region pairs did.

Starting material for RNA and DNA co-extraction consisted of roughly 19-34 mg of unsorted bulk tissue. Patients were treatment-naive with chronic HBV infection. The CDR3 runs 14 residues. The germline gives CDR1 MNHEY, CDR2 SVGAGI. The rearrangement links TRBV6-5 to TRBJ2-2; D is unresolved. The material sequenced was liver tumor tissue from sampling region 4. The sample's subset: tumor region T4, right-lateral pole. This TCR derives from a man in his forties with primary liver carcinoma and hepatitis B virus infection. This chain's CDR3 is CASSYGDLTGELFF. CDR3 DNA: TGTGCTAGCAGTTATGGGGATCTTACAGGGGAGCTGTTTTTT.